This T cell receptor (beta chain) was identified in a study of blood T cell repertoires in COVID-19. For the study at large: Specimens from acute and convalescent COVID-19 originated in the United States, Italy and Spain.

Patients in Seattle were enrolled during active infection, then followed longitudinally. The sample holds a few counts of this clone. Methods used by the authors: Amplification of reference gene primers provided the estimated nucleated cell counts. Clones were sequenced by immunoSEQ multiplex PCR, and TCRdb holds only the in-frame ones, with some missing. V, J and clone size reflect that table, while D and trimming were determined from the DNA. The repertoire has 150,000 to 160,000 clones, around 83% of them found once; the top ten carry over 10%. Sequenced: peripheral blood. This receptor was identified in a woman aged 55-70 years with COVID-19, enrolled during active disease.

The CDR3 sequence: CASSRGQVGTEAFF. The CDR3 nucleotides read TGTGCCAGCAGTCGGGGACAGGTGGGCACTGAAGCTTTCTTT. The V call is TRBV27, the J call TRBJ1-1; 8 nucleotides line up with TRBD1. With V trimmed by 5 bases and J by 4 bases, 6 bases remained unmatched. CDR1 is MNHEY, CDR2 SMNVEV, per germline (reference sequence). This CDR3 has 14 amino acids.